Listed here are 30 T cell receptor beta chains from one sample, sequenced in a study of CD8+CD57+ T cells in acquired aplastic anemia. Patients sequenced had flow cytometry evidence of CD8+CD57+ cell expansion. Profiling that covered TCR beta VDJ and CDR3 relied on genomic DNA as its template. TCRdb reprocessed the reads via MiXCR and lists one record per CDR3 protein. Of 150,000 or so distinct CDR3 sequences listed, 45% to 50% are singletons. Input material: sorted CD4+, CD8+, or CD8+CD57+ T cells (not recorded which) from PBMCs. These receptors all stem from a human donor with aplastic anemia.

This clonotype was picked up many times. This sequence joins TRBV9 and TRBJ2-2, with 12 positions matching TRBD2. Germline loops: CDR1 SGDLS, CDR2 YYNGEE. The CDR3 sequence is 15 residues long. V lost 3 bases, J lost 7 bases, and 4 bases stayed unmatched. Here the CDR3 reads CASSGTSGIDGELFF. The CDR3 DNA sequence: TGTGCCAGCAGCGGGACTAGCGGGATCGACGGGGAGCTGTTTTTT. The entire variable domain, with the rest obtained from reference TRBV9 and TRBJ2-2, is as follows: DSGVTQTPKHLITATGQRVTLRCSPRSGDLSVYWYQQSLDQGLQFLIQYYNGEERAKGNILERFSAQQFPDLHSELNLSSLELGDSALYFCASSGTSGIDGELFFGEGSRLTVL.

Worth noting for this clonotype: Given the absence of the conserved phenylalanine or tryptophan at the CDR3 end, a read error is likely. This rearrangement joins TRBV7-8 to TRBJ2-7; D possibly uses TRBD1 or TRBD2 (7 bases each). CDR3 length: 16 amino acids. Deletions cut 5 bases from V and 3 bases from J, with 20 bases between. Germline V gives CDR1 SGHVS, CDR2 FQNEAQ. The CDR3 region has the DNA TGTGCCAGCAGCCAAGCGGGGCAGGGGGGGGACTACGAGCAGTACCTC. It specifies CASSQAGQGGDYEQYL.

This clonotype was recorded a few times. This chain connects TRBV10-2 to TRBJ2-2, with no clear D. In germline, CDR1 is WSHSY, CDR2 SAAADI. The CDR3 is 13 amino acids. The germline V and J ends were trimmed by 8 bases and 4 bases, with 11 bases remaining between them. CDR3: CASLGGPTGELFF. DNA of the CDR3: TGCGCCAGCCTCGGCGGACCCACCGGGGAGCTGTTTTTT.

In this sample, this clonotype turned up many times. This chain connects TRBV15 to TRBJ2-1; D is possibly TRBD2 (6 bases). Per the germline V gene, CDR1 is LNHNV and CDR2 is YYDKDF (reference sequence). CDR3 length: 16 residues. The ends were cut back, 1 base at V and 3 bases at J, with 13 bases in the middle. The CDR3 coding sequence is TGTGCCACCAGCAGAGGGTTAACGGGAGACTACAATGAGCAGTTCTTC. Amino acid sequence: CATSRGLTGDYNEQFF.

CDR3 nucleotide sequence: TGTGCCAGCAGCGTGTACAGTTCGGGCACTGAAGCTTTCTTT. Its protein is CASSVYSSGTEAFF. This chain joins TRBV9 and TRBJ1-1, with D uncertain. This CDR3 is built from 14 residues. Trimming pared 2 bases from V and 4 bases from J, leaving 12 bases between. Germline lookup yields CDR1 SGDLS and CDR2 YYNGEE.

CDR3 amino acids: CASSGPDRGNTGELFF. The DNA of the CDR3 is TGTGCCAGCAGCGGACCGGACAGGGGGAACACCGGGGAGCTGTTTTTT. The chain joins TRBV7-8 to TRBJ2-2, with 9 bases that match TRBD1. There are 16 residues in the CDR3. CDR1 and CDR2 from the germline V gene are SGHVS and FQNEAQ. After removal of 5 bases from V and 1 base from J, the junction contained 5 bases not matched to a gene.

This clonotype was seen repeatedly, ten times or more. This rearrangement joins TRBV9 to TRBJ1-1; D gene unclear. Germline V gene lookup returns CDR1 SGDLS and CDR2 YYNGEE. The CDR3 spans 14 residues. V lost 2 bases and J lost 5, with 13 bases in between. DNA for the CDR3: TGTGCCAGCAGCGTCGACATGGGGAGGACTGAAGCTTTCTTT. This gives the protein CASSVDMGRTEAFF.

The gene calls are TRBV6-1 and TRBJ2-3, with D maybe TRBD2 (7 bases). This CDR3 comprises 16 residues. With 6 bases removed from V and 4 bases from J, the gap between germline ends came to 20 bases. Germline loops: CDR1 MNHNS, CDR2 SASEGT. Written as DNA, the CDR3 is TGTGCCAGCAGCTTAGCCTCGCGGGGGCGTGCAGATACGCAGTATTTT. Residues: CASSLASRGRADTQYF.

This clonotype was seen only a few times. The chain has TRBV9 and TRBJ1-4, with a possible D match to TRBD1 (5 bases). The CDR3 contains 15 residues. CDR1 and CDR2 from the germline V gene are SGDLS and YYNGEE. With 3 bases removed from V and 4 bases from J, the gap between germline ends came to 13 bases. In DNA, the CDR3 is TGTGCCAGCAGCGCCCGACAGTCTTATAATGAAAAACTGTTTTTT. This gives the protein CASSARQSYNEKLFF.

This clonotype was counted at least ten times. This chain joins TRBV20-1 and TRBJ2-3; D may be TRBD2 (6 bases). The V end lost 3 bases, the J end lost 0 bases, and 22 bases lay between the germline ends. The CDR3 is made up of 18 amino acids. Germline CDR1 and CDR2: DFQATT and SNEGSKA (reference sequence). In nucleotides, the CDR3 is TGCAGTGCTAGTGACACTAGCACAGTTGGGGCTAGCACAGATACGCAGTATTTT. This gives the protein CSASDTSTVGASTDTQYF.

A note on this clonotype: Since the CDR3 does not end with the conserved phenylalanine or tryptophan, this likely comes from a read error. The chain carries TRBV10-3 and TRBJ2-1; D possibly uses TRBD1 or TRBD2 (5 bases each). CDR3 size: 13 residues. Germline CDR1 ENHRY, CDR2 SYGVKD. Trimming removed 7 bases at V and 5 bases at J, with 12 bases between. CDR3 residues: CAITGQGDNEQFL. CDR3 sequence (DNA): TGTGCCATCACGGGGCAGGGAGACAATGAGCAGTTCCTC.

This clonotype was detected only once. This chain joins TRBV19 and TRBJ2-6, with D unresolved. The CDR3 consists of 12 residues. V dropped 6 bases and J dropped 2 bases, with 2 bases sitting between them. The V gene's germline CDR1 is LNHDA and CDR2 SQIVND (reference sequence). For the CDR3, the DNA is TGTGCCAGTAGAACTGGGGCCAACGTCCTGACTTTC. Residues: CASRTGANVLTF.

CDR3 nucleotide sequence: TGTGCGGCAGGTCAGGGTGATGAGGCGCTGCACACTGAAGCTTTCTTT. It encodes CAAGQGDEALHTEAFF. This sequence joins TRBV11-2 and TRBJ1-1, with D possibly being TRBD1 (5 bases). The CDR3 length is 16 residues. Germline V gives CDR1 SGHAT, CDR2 FQNNGV.

On this clonotype: A clone one base away is much larger, so this may be a read error. The chain employs TRBV6-1 and TRBJ1-1, with D unresolved. Trimming pared 9 bases from V and 1 base from J, leaving 12 bases between. The CDR3 runs to 13 residues. The germline V gene encodes CDR1 MNHNS and CDR2 SASEGT. The chain's CDR3 is CASQTRGNTEAFF. In DNA, the CDR3 is TGTGCCAGTCAGACTAGAGGGAACACTGAAGCTTTCTTT.

Of note for this clonotype: Possible read error: a much larger clone is one base away. The rearrangement links TRBV12-3 or TRBV12-4 to TRBJ1-6, with D perhaps TRBD1 (6 bases). CDR3 length: 15 amino acids. Trimming shortened V by 3 bases and J by 6 bases, and 12 bases separated the two germline ends. This chain's CDR3 is CASSFNREINSPLHF. As DNA, the CDR3 is TGTGCCAGCAGTTTCAACAGGGAAATTAATTCACCCCTCCACTTT.

This clonotype was counted many times. The rearrangement joins TRBV7-3 to TRBJ2-2; 12 positions agree with TRBD2. The V gene end was trimmed by 5 bases and the J gene end by 1 base; junction bases not matched to a gene: 5. Germline-derived CDR1 and CDR2 are SGHTA and FQGTGA. The length of the CDR3 is 17 residues. CDR3 amino acids: CASSPGLAGMNTGELFF. In DNA form, the CDR3 reads TGTGCCAGCAGCCCCGGACTAGCGGGAATGAACACCGGGGAGCTGTTTTTT.

This clonotype was counted ten times or more. The V gene is TRBV20-1, the J gene TRBJ2-7; D might be TRBD2 (6 bases). This CDR3 comprises 16 residues. The V end lost 3 bases, the J end lost 3 bases, and 21 bases lay between the germline ends. Germline lookup yields CDR1 DFQATT and CDR2 SNEGSKA (reference sequence). CDR3 loop: CSASWGSSSGFYEQYF. The CDR3 DNA is TGCAGTGCTAGTTGGGGCTCGTCAAGCGGGTTCTACGAGCAGTACTTC.

This clonotype was detected only once. A read error may account for a junction end that differs from germline. This chain uses TRBV15 with TRBJ1-2; TRBD1 agrees at 9 bases. Germline V gene sequence: CDR1 LNHNV, CDR2 YYDKDF (reference sequence). CDR3 length equals 17 residues. CDR3: CAASLGTGFSRNYGYTF. The CDR3 DNA follows: TGTGCCGCCAGTCTAGGGACAGGGTTCAGCAGGAACTATGGCTACACCTTC.

This clonotype was observed a handful of times. V usage is TRBV7-9 and J usage is TRBJ2-7, with a possible D match to TRBD1 (5 bases). The CDR3 covers 15 residues. V was clipped by 5 bases and J by 4 bases, with 18 bases between them. CDR1 SEHNR and CDR2 FQNEAQ come from the germline V gene (reference sequence). The CDR3 is CASSNTGLGGYEQYF. The CDR3 nucleotides read TGTGCCAGCAGCAACACAGGTTTGGGTGGGTACGAGCAGTACTTC.

The V gene is TRBV19, the J gene TRBJ2-3; 8 bases are shared with TRBD2. This CDR3 has 13 amino acids. CDR1 LNHDA and CDR2 SQIVND come from the germline V gene (reference sequence). The junction had 5 bases not matched to a gene; V was cut back by 7 bases and J by 5 bases. The CDR3 sequence is CASTRLAGDTQYF. DNA for the CDR3: TGTGCCAGTACGAGGCTAGCGGGAGATACGCAGTATTTT.

This clonotype was picked up many times. The rearrangement joins TRBV7-9 to TRBJ2-3, with D unresolved. The V and J ends lost 5 bases and 5 bases respectively, with 11 bases between them. This CDR3 contains 13 residues. The V gene's germline CDR1 is SEHNR and CDR2 FQNEAQ (reference sequence). The CDR3 DNA reads TGTGCCAGCAGCAGGACCCAACGAGATACGCAGTATTTT. Amino acid sequence: CASSRTQRDTQYF.

V gene TRBV5-1 combines with J gene TRBJ2-7; TRBD1 aligns across 7 bases. CDR3 length: 16 amino acids. CDR1 is SGHRS and CDR2 is YFSETQ in the germline V gene. V was clipped by 0 bases and J by 0 bases; unmatched bases: 6. This CDR3 is CASSLAPGQSSYEQYF. CDR3 bases: TGCGCCAGCAGCTTGGCCCCGGGACAGAGCTCCTACGAGCAGTACTTC. Full variable domain (missing parts from reference TRBV5-1 and TRBJ2-7): KAGVTQTPRYLIKTRGQQVTLSCSPISGHRSVSWYQQTPGQGLQFLFEYFSETQRNKGNFPGRFSGRQFSNSRSEMNVSTLELGDSALYLCASSLAPGQSSYEQYFGPGTRLTVT.

V and J are TRBV5-1 and TRBJ2-5; 8 bases agree with TRBD2. This CDR3 contains 14 residues. Unmatched junction bases numbered 2, after V lost 0 bases and J lost 4 bases. Germline assignment: CDR1 SGHRS and CDR2 YFSETQ. CDR3 region: CASSLEGTRETQYF. DNA for the CDR3: TGCGCCAGCAGCTTGGAAGGGACTAGAGAGACCCAGTACTTC.

This clonotype was seen many times. V usage is TRBV2 and J usage is TRBJ2-1, with TRBD1 matching 12 bases. Germline values: CDR1 SNHLY, CDR2 FYNNEI. With V trimmed by 3 bases and J by 9 bases, 3 bases remained unmatched. The CDR3 length is 14 residues. The CDR3 region is CASSEGTGGGEQFF. In nucleotides, the CDR3 is TGTGCCAGCAGTGAGGGGACAGGGGGCGGTGAGCAGTTCTTC.

The table lists this clonotype with many counts. The chain links TRBV2 to TRBJ2-7; 10 nucleotides match TRBD2. This CDR3 is 15 amino acids long. Germline V CDR1 and CDR2: SNHLY, FYNNEI. V shed 6 bases and J 4 bases; nucleotides not matched to a gene: 9. CDR3 in amino acids: CASRAGTSVFYEQYF. The CDR3 DNA reads TGTGCCAGCAGAGCCGGGACTAGCGTATTTTACGAGCAGTACTTC.

The rearrangement links TRBV10-2 to TRBJ2-7, with a possible D match to TRBD2 (6 bases). Trimming took off 6 bases at V and 4 bases at J, with 10 bases between the two ends. CDR3 length: 12 residues. Germline V gene sequence: CDR1 WSHSY, CDR2 SAAADI. The CDR3 loop reads CASRQTSYEQYF. The CDR3 region has the DNA TGCGCCAGCAGACAGACTAGTTACGAGCAGTACTTC.

The chain has TRBV29-1 and TRBJ2-7; D ambiguous. CDR3 length: 11 amino acids. V shed 4 bases and J shed 5 bases, with 9 bases lying between them. Germline V lookup: CDR1 SQVTM, CDR2 ANQGSEA. The DNA for the CDR3 is TGCAGCGTTGGGGTGGGCCACGAGCAGTACTTC. Amino acid sequence: CSVGVGHEQYF.

This chain joins TRBV19 and TRBJ1-2; unclear D gene. V was clipped by 4 bases and J by 6 bases, with 12 bases between them. CDR1 and CDR2 (germline): LNHDA, SQIVND (reference sequence). The CDR3 runs to 13 residues. The DNA of the CDR3 is TGTGCCAGTAGTAGAGTAGCATCGCATGGCTACACCTTC. Translated: CASSRVASHGYTF.

This clonotype was seen repeatedly, ten times or more. The V gene is TRBV12-5, the J gene TRBJ2-1, with D uncertain. Germline V gives CDR1 LGHNT, CDR2 FRNRAP. This CDR3 is built from 13 residues. V lost 7 bases and J lost 8, with 15 bases in between. CDR3 nucleotide sequence: TGTGCTAGTGCCGCGGAGTGGGTTCATGAGCAGTTCTTC. This translates into CASAAEWVHEQFF.

Only a few counts were recorded for this clonotype. V is TRBV27 and J is TRBJ1-1; maybe TRBD1 (5 bases). CDR3 size: 17 residues. The ends were cut back, 6 bases at V and 9 bases at J, with 29 bases in the middle. Germline-derived CDR1 and CDR2 are MNHEY and SMNVEV (reference sequence). The CDR3 region is CASRGEREFYGVPKAFF. In DNA form, the CDR3 reads TGTGCCAGCAGAGGGGAGCGGGAGTTTTACGGCGTTCCGAAAGCTTTCTTT.